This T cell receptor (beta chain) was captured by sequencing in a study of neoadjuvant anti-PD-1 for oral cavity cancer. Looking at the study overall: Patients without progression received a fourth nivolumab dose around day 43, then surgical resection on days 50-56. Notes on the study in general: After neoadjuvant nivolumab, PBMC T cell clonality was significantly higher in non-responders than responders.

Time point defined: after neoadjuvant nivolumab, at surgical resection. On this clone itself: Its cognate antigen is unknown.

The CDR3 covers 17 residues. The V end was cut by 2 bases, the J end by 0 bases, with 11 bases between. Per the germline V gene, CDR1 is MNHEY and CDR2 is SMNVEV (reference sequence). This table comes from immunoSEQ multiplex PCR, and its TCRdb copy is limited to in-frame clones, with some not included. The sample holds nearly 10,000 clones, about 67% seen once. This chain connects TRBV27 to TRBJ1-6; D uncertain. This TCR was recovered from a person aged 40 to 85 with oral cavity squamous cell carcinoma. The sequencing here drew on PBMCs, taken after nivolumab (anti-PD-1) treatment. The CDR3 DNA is TGTGCCAGCAGTTTAATGGCGCCGAGCTCCTATAATTCACCCCTCCACTTT. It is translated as CASSLMAPSSYNSPLHF.